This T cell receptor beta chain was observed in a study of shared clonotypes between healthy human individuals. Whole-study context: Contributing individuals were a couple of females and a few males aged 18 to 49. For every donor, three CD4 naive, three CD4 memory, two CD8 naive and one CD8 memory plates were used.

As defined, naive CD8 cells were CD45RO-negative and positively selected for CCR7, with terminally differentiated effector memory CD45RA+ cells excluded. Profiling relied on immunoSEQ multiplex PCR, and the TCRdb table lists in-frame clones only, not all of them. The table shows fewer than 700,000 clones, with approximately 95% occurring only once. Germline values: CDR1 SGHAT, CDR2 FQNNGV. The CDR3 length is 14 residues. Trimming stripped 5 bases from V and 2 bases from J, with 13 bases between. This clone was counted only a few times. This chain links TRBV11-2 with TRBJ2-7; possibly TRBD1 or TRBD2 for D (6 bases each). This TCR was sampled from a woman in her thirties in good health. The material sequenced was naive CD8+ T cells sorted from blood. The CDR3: CASSRGTRTYEQYF. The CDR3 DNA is TGTGCCAGCAGCCGCGGGACACGGACCTACGAGCAGTACTTC. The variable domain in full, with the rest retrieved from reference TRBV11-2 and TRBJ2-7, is EAGVAQSPRYKIIEKRQSVAFWCNPISGHATLYWYQQILGQGPKLLIQFQNNGVVDDSQLPKDRFSAERLKGVDSTLKIQPAKLEDSAVYLCASSRGTRTYEQYFGPGTRLTVT.